The text below deals with one TCR beta chain. The CDR3 is made up of 14 amino acids. Trimming cost V 5 bases and J 8 bases, with 16 bases left between them. Germline-derived CDR1 and CDR2 are SGHTA and FQGTGA. The data belong to a study of blood T cell repertoires in COVID-19. On the study more broadly: Sites across the United States, Italy and Spain contributed samples from acute and convalescent COVID-19. Nucleic acid was either cDNA or gDNA, and it came from T cells, B-cell-depleted T cells, or PBMCs.

Authors' data handling: Amplifying reference gene primers gave estimates of nucleated cell counts. TCRdb keeps only in-frame clones here, not all; method: immunoSEQ multiplex PCR. The V and J calls and the clone size are those of that table, but D and trimming were determined from the DNA. The table lists about 210,000 clones, roughly 80% of them singletons. Patients of the Seattle cohort, enrolled during active infection, were followed longitudinally. The sequence derives from a woman older than 75 with COVID-19, enrolled during active disease. V is TRBV7-3 and J is TRBJ2-1; tentatively, D is TRBD2 (7 bases). The specimen was peripheral blood. The CDR3 loop reads CASSIRGGRDEQFF. The CDR3 nucleotides read TGTGCCAGCAGCATACGCGGGGGCCGGGATGAGCAGTTCTTC. Supplemented by reference TRBV7-3 and TRBJ2-1, the full variable domain reads GAGVSQTPSNKVTEKGKYVELRCDPISGHTALYWYRQSLGQGPEFLIYFQGTGAADDSGLPNDRFFAVRPEGSVSTLKIQRTERGDSAVYLCASSIRGGRDEQFFGPGTRLTVL.